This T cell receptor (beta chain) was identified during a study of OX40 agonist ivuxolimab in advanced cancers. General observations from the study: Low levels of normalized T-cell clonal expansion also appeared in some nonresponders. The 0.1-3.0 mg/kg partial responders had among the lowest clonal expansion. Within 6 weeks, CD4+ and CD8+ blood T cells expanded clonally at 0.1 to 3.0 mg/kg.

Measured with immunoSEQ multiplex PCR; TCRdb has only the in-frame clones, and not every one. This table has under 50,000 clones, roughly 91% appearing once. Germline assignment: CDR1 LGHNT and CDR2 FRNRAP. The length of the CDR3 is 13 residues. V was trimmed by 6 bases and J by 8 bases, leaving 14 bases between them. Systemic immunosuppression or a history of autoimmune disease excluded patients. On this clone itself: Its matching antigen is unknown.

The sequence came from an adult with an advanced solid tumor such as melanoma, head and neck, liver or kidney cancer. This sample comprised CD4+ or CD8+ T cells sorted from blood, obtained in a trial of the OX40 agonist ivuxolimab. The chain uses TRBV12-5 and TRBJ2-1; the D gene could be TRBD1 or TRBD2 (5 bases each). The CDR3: CASGSASRDEQFF. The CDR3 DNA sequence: TGTGCTAGTGGGTCGGCTAGCAGGGATGAGCAGTTCTTC.